This T cell receptor (beta chain) stems from a study of OX40 agonist ivuxolimab in advanced cancers. At the level of the study: Patients received the agonistic anti-OX40 (CD134) antibody ivuxolimab. Patients were treated with intravenous ivuxolimab, dosed at 0.01 to 10 mg/kg and infused every 2 weeks. At roughly 80% male, the cohort had a mean age of 60 years, ranging from roughly 23 to 80.

Profiled with immunoSEQ multiplex PCR; TCRdb holds only in-frame clones, not every one. The sample consists of about 93,000 clones, 92% of them appearing once. The investigators sampled blood at baseline, at cycle 4 day 1, and at cycle 7 day 1. The ends lost 4 bases at V and 9 bases at J; junction bases unmatched: 7. Germline V gene lookup returns CDR1 SGHRS and CDR2 YFSETQ. This CDR3 comprises 14 residues. This TCR was sampled from an adult with an advanced solid tumor such as melanoma, head and neck, liver or kidney cancer. The chain carries TRBV5-1 and TRBJ1-5; 10 nucleotides line up with TRBD1. The sequencing here drew on CD4+ or CD8+ T cells sorted from blood, taken in a trial of the OX40 agonist ivuxolimab. The CDR3 loop reads CASSPGQGISPQHF. The CDR3, as DNA: TGCGCCAGCAGCCCGGGACAGGGGATCTCGCCCCAGCATTTT.